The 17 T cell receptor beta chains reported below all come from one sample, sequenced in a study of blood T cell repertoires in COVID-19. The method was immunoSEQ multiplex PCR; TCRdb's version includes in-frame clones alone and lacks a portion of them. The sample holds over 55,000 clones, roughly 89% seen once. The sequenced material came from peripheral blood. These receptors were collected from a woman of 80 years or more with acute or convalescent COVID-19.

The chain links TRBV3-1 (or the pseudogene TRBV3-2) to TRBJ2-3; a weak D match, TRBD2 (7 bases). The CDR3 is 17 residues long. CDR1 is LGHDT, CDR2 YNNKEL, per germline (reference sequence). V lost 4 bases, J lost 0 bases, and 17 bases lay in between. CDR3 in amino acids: CASSPLAGATSTDTQYF. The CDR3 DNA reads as TGTGCCAGCAGCCCCCTGGCGGGGGCGACTAGCACAGATACGCAGTATTTT.

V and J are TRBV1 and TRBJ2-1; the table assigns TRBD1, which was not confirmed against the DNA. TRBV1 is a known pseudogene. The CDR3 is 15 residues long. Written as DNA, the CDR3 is TGCACCAGCGTTCCCCAGGTGCCCATAAACAATGAGCAGTTCTTC. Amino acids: CTSVPQVPINNEQFF.

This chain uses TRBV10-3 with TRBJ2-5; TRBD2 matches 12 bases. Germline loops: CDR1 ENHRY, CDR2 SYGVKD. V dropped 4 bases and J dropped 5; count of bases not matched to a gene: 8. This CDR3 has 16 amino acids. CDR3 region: CAISGSTSGSGETQYF. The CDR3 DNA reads TGTGCCATCAGTGGGTCGACTAGCGGGAGTGGGGAGACCCAGTACTTC.

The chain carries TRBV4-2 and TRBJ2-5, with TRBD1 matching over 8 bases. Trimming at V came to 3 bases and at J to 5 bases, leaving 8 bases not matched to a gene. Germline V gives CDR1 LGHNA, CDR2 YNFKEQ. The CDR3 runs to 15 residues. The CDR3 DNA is TGTGCCAGCAGCCAGGCAGGGGGCAGTGAGGAGACCCAGTACTTC. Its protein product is CASSQAGGSEETQYF.

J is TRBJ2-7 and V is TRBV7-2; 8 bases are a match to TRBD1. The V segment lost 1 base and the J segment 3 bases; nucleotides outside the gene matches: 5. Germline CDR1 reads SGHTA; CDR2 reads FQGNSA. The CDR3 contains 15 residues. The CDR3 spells CASSLDGTGGYEQYF. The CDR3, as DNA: TGTGCCAGCAGCTTAGATGGAACAGGGGGCTACGAGCAGTACTTC.

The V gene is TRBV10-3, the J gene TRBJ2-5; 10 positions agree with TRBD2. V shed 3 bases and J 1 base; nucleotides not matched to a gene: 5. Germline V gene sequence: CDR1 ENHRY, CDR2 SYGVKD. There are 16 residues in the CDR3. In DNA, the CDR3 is TGTGCCATCAGTGATCAAATAGCGGGAGGCCAAGAGACCCAGTACTTC. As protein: CAISDQIAGGQETQYF.

CDR3: CASSLDRVGGYTF. The CDR3 coding sequence is TGTGCCAGCAGCTTGGACAGGGTGGGAGGCTACACCTTC. The rearrangement links TRBV5-8 to TRBJ1-2; TRBD1 is a possible D gene (6 bases). Per the germline V gene, CDR1 is SGHTS and CDR2 is YDEGEE. CDR3 size: 13 residues. V shed 0 bases and J shed 8 bases, with 11 bases lying between them.

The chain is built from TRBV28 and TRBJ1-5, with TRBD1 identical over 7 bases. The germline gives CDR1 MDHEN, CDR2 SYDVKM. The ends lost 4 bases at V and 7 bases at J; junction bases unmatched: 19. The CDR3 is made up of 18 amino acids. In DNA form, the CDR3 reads TGTGCCAGCAGTTCATACCCCTCAGGGGGGTCCTCCGTCCAGCCCCAGCATTTT. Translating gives CASSSYPSGGSSVQPQHF. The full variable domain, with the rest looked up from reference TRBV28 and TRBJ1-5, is DVKVTQSSRYLVKRTGEKVFLECVQDMDHENMFWYRQDPGLGLRLIYFSYDVKMKEKGDIPEGYSVSREKKERFSLILESASTNQTSMYLCASSSYPSGGSSVQPQHFGDGTRLSIL.

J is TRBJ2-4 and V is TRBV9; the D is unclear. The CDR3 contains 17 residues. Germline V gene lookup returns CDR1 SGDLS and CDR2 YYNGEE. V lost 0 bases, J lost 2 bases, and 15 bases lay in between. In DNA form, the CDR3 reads TGTGCCAGCAGCGTAGTCGCATCGGGTGGTCCCAAAAACATTCAGTACTTC. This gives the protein CASSVVASGGPKNIQYF.

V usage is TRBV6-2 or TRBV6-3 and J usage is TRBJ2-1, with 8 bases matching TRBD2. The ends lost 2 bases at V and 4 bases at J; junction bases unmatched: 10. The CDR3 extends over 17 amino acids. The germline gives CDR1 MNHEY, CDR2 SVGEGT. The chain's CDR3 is CASSYPVGSGTYNEQFF. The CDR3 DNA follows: TGTGCCAGCAGTTACCCAGTTGGTAGCGGGACTTACAATGAGCAGTTCTTC.

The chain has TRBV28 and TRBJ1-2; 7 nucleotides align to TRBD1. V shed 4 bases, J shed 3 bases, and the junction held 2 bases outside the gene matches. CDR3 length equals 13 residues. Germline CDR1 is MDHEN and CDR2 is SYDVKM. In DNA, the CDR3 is TGTGCCAGCAGTTATGGGACAGACTATGGCTACACCTTC. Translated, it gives CASSYGTDYGYTF.

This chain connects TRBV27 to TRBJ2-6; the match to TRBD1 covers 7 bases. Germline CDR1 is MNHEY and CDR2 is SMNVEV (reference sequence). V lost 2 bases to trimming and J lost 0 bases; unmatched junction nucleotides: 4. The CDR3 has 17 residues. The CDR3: CASSLQDRYSGANVLTF. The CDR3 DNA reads TGTGCCAGCAGTTTACAGGACAGGTACTCTGGGGCCAACGTCCTGACTTTC.

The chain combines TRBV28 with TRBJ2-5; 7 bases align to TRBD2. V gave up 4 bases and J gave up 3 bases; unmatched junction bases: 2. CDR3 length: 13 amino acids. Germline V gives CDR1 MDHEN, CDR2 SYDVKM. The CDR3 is CASSSAGEETQYF. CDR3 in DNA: TGTGCCAGCAGTTCCGCGGGGGAAGAGACCCAGTACTTC.

The CDR3 bases are TGTGCCAGCTTGCCGGCTGGGGGCAGGAACACTGAAGCTTTCTTT. Its protein is CASLPAGGRNTEAFF. J is TRBJ1-1 and V is TRBV18; TRBD1 is a possible D gene (6 bases). Germline V gene sequence: CDR1 KGHSH, CDR2 LQKENI. Trimming removed 7 bases from V and 1 base from J, with 16 bases in between. The CDR3 runs 15 residues.

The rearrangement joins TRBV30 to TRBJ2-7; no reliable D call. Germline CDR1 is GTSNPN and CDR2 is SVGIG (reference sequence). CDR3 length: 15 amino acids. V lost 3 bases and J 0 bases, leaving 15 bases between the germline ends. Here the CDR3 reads CAWSAGSGLSYEQYF. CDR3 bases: TGTGCCTGGAGCGCAGGAAGTGGGCTCTCCTACGAGCAGTACTTC.

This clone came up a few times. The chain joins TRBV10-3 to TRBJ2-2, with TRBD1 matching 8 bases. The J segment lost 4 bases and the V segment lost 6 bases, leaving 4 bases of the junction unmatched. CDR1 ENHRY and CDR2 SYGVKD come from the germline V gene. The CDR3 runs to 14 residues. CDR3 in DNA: TGTGCCATCAGCCTCGGGACAGGCACCGGGGAGCTGTTTTTT. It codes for CAISLGTGTGELFF.

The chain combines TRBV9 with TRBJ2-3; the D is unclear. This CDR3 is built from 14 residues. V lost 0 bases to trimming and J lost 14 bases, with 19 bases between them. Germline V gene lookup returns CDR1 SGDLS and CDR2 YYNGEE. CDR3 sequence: CASSVEASASSLYF. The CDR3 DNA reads TGTGCCAGCAGCGTAGAGGCTAGTGCCTCATCCCTGTATTTT.